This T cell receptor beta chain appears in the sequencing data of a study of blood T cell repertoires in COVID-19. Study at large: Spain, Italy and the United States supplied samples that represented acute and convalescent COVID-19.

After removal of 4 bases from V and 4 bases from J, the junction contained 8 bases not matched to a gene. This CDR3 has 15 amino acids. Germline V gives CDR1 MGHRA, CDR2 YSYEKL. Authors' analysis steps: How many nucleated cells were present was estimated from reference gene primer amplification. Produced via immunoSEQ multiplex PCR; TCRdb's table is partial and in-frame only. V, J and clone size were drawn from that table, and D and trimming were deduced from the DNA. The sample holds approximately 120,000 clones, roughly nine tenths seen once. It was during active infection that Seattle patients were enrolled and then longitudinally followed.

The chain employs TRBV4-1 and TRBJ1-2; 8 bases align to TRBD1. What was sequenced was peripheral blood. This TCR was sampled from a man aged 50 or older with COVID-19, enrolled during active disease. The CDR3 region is CASSLLNTGGYGYTF. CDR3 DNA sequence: TGCGCCAGCAGCCTCCTAAATACAGGGGGCTATGGCTACACCTTC.